This T cell receptor (beta chain) was observed in a study of CD8+CD57+ T cells in acquired aplastic anemia. Deletions cut 0 bases from V and 4 bases from J, with 21 bases between. The length of the CDR3 is 18 residues. From germline, CDR1 is SGHVS and CDR2 FQNEAQ. Investigators profiled TCR beta VDJ and CDR3 from genomic DNA template. Via MiXCR, TCRdb re-called the reads, giving one row per CDR3 protein. Of around 500,000 distinct CDR3 sequences listed, around 32% are singletons. This clonotype was observed a few times. CD8+CD57+ cell expansion had been shown by flow cytometry in patients chosen for sequencing.

The TCR was taken from a human donor with aplastic anemia. The genes are TRBV7-8 and TRBJ1-2, with TRBD1 as a possible D gene (5 bases). The sequencing sample was made of sorted CD4+, CD8+, or CD8+CD57+ T cells (not recorded which) from PBMCs. CDR3 nucleotides: TGTGCCAGCAGCTTAGCCCGGCGGGGGACGCGGGTTAGCTATGGCTACACCTTC. Protein sequence: CASSLARRGTRVSYGYTF. Based on the CDR3 plus reference TRBV7-8 and TRBJ1-2, the full variable domain is GAGVSQSPRYKVAKRGQDVALRCDPISGHVSLFWYQQALGQGPEFLTYFQNEAQLDKSGLPSDRFFAERPEGSVSTLKIQRTQQEDSAVYLCASSLARRGTRVSYGYTFGSGTRLTVV.